The T cell receptor (beta chain) under discussion was sequenced for a study of regulatory T cells in long-lasting Graves disease. Study-level points and caveats: Examination was confined to peripheral blood, excluding thyroid tissue.

Germline lookup yields CDR1 MDHEN and CDR2 SYDVKM. The CDR3 is 14 amino acids. V was pared by 6 bases and J by 6 bases, with 9 bases of the junction left unmatched. Sequencing libraries for TCR beta were prepared with iRepertoire HTBI primers and Arm-PCR of CDR3 regions. TCRdb reprocessed the multiplex PCR reads via MiXCR and lists one record per CDR3 protein. Of about 470,000 distinct CDR3 sequences in the sample, around 21% were seen once. This clonotype was picked up many times. The antigen is undetermined. Time point indicated: persistent/refractory GD, antithyroid drugs over 5 years with positive TRAb. Making the TCR library involved RNA that had been extracted from PBMCs. Peripheral blood, at about 9 milliliters, went into EDTA tubes.

V and J are TRBV28 and TRBJ2-5, with 8 positions matching TRBD1. The source of this sequence is a female donor with Graves disease. The source material was peripheral blood mononuclear cells (PBMCs), sampled when the disease was refractory, from a patient treated with antithyroid drugs. The CDR3 here is CASRRIQGGKTQYF. In nucleotides, the CDR3 is TGTGCCAGCAGGCGAATACAGGGGGGAAAGACCCAGTACTTC.